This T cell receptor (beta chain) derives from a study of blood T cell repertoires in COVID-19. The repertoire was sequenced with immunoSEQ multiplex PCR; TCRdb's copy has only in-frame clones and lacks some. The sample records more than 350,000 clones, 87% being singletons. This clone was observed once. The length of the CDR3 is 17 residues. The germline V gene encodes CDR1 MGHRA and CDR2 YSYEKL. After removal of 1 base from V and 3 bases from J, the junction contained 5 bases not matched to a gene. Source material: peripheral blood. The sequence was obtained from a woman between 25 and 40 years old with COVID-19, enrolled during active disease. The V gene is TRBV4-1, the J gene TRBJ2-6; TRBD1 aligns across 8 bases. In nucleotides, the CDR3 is TGCGCCAGCAGCCAAGGGACAGGGTATGGTGGGGCCAACGTCCTGACTTTC. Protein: CASSQGTGYGGANVLTF.